These 24 T cell receptor delta chains originate from one sample sequenced in a study of gamma-delta T cells after stem cell transplantation. TCRdb re-analyzed the RT-PCR reads via CATT. The table includes some 600 delta-chain clones, under 30% detected once. The sample taken for sequencing was gamma-delta T cells. Every receptor here comes from a human donor. It is not recorded whose cells these are; they may come from a transplant donor.

A note on this clone: This likely came from a read error, as a far larger clone is one base away. Additional DNA sequences in this sample encode the identical CDR3. The chain couples TRDV2 to TRDJ1; perhaps TRDD3 as D (5 bases). CDR3 length equals 15 residues. Germline V gene data show CDR1 as GEAIGNYY and CDR2 as EKD. The CDR3 nucleotides are TGTGCATGTGACCCGATAGCCAGGGGGACCGATAAACTCATCTTT. Its protein is CACDPIARGTDKLIF.

This clone is large within its sample. Different DNA sequences within this sample yield the same CDR3. The V and J genes are TRDV2 and TRDJ1; 12 positions agree with TRDD3. Losses at the gene ends were 0 bases for V and 0 bases for J; bases not matched to a gene: 10. From germline, CDR1 is GEAIGNYY and CDR2 EKD. There are 19 residues in the CDR3. The CDR3 DNA is TGTGCCTGTGACACCGTAAGTACTGGGGGATACCCGTACACCGATAAACTCATCTTT. Translated: CACDTVSTGGYPYTDKLIF.

This clone has just a few counts. A read error is the likely source, as a far larger clone sits one nucleotide away. This chain connects TRDV2 to TRDJ1; 8 bases fit TRDD3. The CDR3 sequence is 19 residues long. Germline V gene lookup returns CDR1 GEAIGNYY and CDR2 EKD. V shed 2 bases and J 1 base; nucleotides not matched to a gene: 17. CDR3 nucleotide sequence: TGTGCCTGTGACATCGTTGAGGGGATACACAGAGTGGGCACCGATAAACTCATCTTT. This encodes CACDIVEGIHRVGTDKLIF.

This clone occurred a few times. This same CDR3 is encoded by further DNA sequences in the sample. The CDR3 loop is CACDTVLGAPDRGTDKLIF. For the CDR3, the DNA is TGTGCCTGTGACACCGTACTGGGGGCTCCCGACCGTGGCACCGATAAACTCATCTTT. The chain has TRDV2 and TRDJ1; 8 positions match TRDD3. The CDR3 covers 19 residues. Germline lookup yields CDR1 GEAIGNYY and CDR2 EKD. The junction had 15 bases not matched to a gene; V was cut back by 0 bases and J by 1 base.

On this clone: Given a far larger clone just one base away, this is likely a sequencing read error. This CDR3 is CACGTVGTYTDKLIF. CDR3 coding DNA: TGTGCCTGTGGCACCGTGGGGACATACACCGATAAACTCATCTTT. The V call is TRDV2, the J call TRDJ1; D is perhaps TRDD3 (5 bases). CDR1 and CDR2 (germline): GEAIGNYY, EKD. The CDR3 is made up of 15 amino acids.

This clone was observed a few times. One base separates it from a far larger clone, so it is likely a read error. The sample contains more than one DNA sequence encoding this CDR3. The chain couples TRDV2 to TRDJ1; 11 bases fit TRDD3. The CDR3 spans 19 residues. Germline loops: CDR1 GEAIGNYY, CDR2 EKD. CDR3 coding DNA: TGTGCCTGTGACTTACTGGGGGATATGCCCCCCCCACACACTGATAAACTCATCTTT. The encoded protein is CACDLLGDMPPPHTDKLIF.

Regarding this clone: A much larger clone lies a single base off, so this may be a read error. The called J gene is TRDJ3, whereas the V gene has no call; no check of the table's D call, TRDD3, against the DNA was made. The CDR3 runs to 19 residues. The CDR3 bases are TGTGCCTGTGACACCGGGGCCTCGGTGGGGTCCTGGGAAACCCGACAGATGTTTTTC. Encoded protein: CACDTGASVGSWETRQMFF.

Turning to this clone: A much more abundant neighbour one base away suggests this may be a read error. Other nucleotide sequences in the sample specify the same CDR3. The chain is built from TRDV2 and TRDJ1; no clear D gene. Trimming took off 3 bases at V and 0 bases at J, with 13 bases between the two ends. The CDR3 totals 15 residues. CDR1 and CDR2 (germline): GEAIGNYY, EKD. Here the CDR3 reads CACDGLGSYTDKLIF. Written as DNA, the CDR3 is TGTGCCTGTGACGGTCTTGGGTCGTACACCGATAAACTCATCTTT.

This clone was seen a handful of times. It is likely a read error: a sequence one base away is far more abundant. At the DNA level, this CDR3 is encoded by other sequences in the same sample as well. The chain combines TRDV2 with TRDJ1, with 10 nucleotides matching TRDD3. Germline CDR1 and CDR2: GEAIGNYY and EKD. The ends lost 7 bases at V and 0 bases at J; junction bases unmatched: 13. The CDR3 has 17 amino acids. In DNA, the CDR3 is TGTGCCTGCGACCCTATACTGGGGGATGGTAACACCGATAAACTCATCTTT. The encoded protein is CACDPILGDGNTDKLIF.

This clone was picked up a small number of times. The rearrangement links TRDV2 to TRDJ1; D is undetermined. Germline V gene data show CDR1 as GEAIGNYY and CDR2 as EKD. Trimming left V 4 bases short and J 2 bases short, with 19 bases between. There are 16 residues in the CDR3. CDR3 protein: CACESLNTPMTDKLIF. Here the CDR3 DNA reads TGTGCCTGTGAATCCTTGAATACCCCCATGACCGATAAACTCATCTTT.

Details on this clone: This likely reflects a read error, since a far larger clone is one base away. Other DNA sequences of this sample code for an identical CDR3. The rearrangement links TRDV2 to TRDJ3, with TRDD3 identical over 11 bases. No J gene was available from TCRdb, and it was assigned here by a germline match of the DNA. Germline V gives CDR1 GEAIGNYY, CDR2 EKD. The CDR3 is made up of 22 amino acids. CDR3 nucleotides: TGTGCCTGTGACACCGCTGGGGGATACCAAGGGCACAGCTCCTGGGACACCAGACAGATGTTTTTC. This translates into CACDTAGGYQGHSSWDTRQMFF.

With respect to this clone: A single base is all that separates this from a far larger clone, so a read error is likely. The chain has TRDV2 and TRDJ1; the match to TRDD3 covers 13 bases. Assignment of the J gene here rests on matching the DNA to germline, because TCRdb gives none. The CDR3 extends over 19 amino acids. CDR1 GEAIGNYY and CDR2 EKD come from the germline V gene. The ends lost 0 bases at V and 3 bases at J; junction bases unmatched: 12. CDR3 in amino acids: CACDTVLLGDTAGADKLIF. The CDR3 region has the DNA TGTGCCTGTGACACCGTTCTACTGGGGGATACGGCGGGCGCCGATAAACTCATCTTT.

Regarding this clone: A single base separates this from a much larger clone, so it may be a read error. This same CDR3 is encoded by further DNA sequences in the sample. This chain joins TRDV2 and TRDJ1, with TRDD3 matching over 8 bases. Here the J gene was assigned by germline matching of the DNA, as TCRdb has none. The CDR3 is made up of 19 amino acids. The germline gives CDR1 GEAIGNYY, CDR2 EKD. V lost 1 base to trimming and J lost 5 bases; unmatched junction nucleotides: 20. The CDR3 DNA is TGTGCCTGTGACACTGTACTGGGGGCTCCCGACCGTGGCACTGATAAACTCATCTTT. Encoded protein: CACDTVLGAPDRGTDKLIF.

In regard to this clone: It is likely a read error: a sequence one base away is far more abundant. No V gene call was produced; the J gene was TRDJ1; the D call of TRDD3 is as the table states it, not checked on the DNA. This CDR3 comprises 21 residues. The DNA for the CDR3 is TGTGCCTGTGACACAGTTCCTACTTCTGGGGGGTACCTGGCGTACACCGATAAACTCATCTTT. This translates into CACDTVPTSGGYLAYTDKLIF.

This clone is categorized as hyperexpanded. Additional DNA sequences in this sample encode the identical CDR3. The genes are TRDV2 and TRDJ1; D is perhaps TRDD3 (6 bases). The CDR3 extends over 18 amino acids. Germline CDR1 reads GEAIGNYY; CDR2 reads EKD. Trimming removed 3 bases at V and 0 bases at J, with 22 bases between. The CDR3 sequence: CACDSVSTEGGHTDKLIF. Written as DNA, the CDR3 is TGTGCCTGTGACTCCGTTTCTACAGAAGGGGGACACACCGATAAACTCATCTTT.

The chain recombines TRDV2 with TRDJ3, with D uncertain. The CDR3 runs 20 residues. The ends were cut back, 0 bases at V and 2 bases at J, with 19 bases in the middle. Germline loops: CDR1 GEAIGNYY, CDR2 EKD. CDR3 in DNA: TGTGCCTGTGACACCGGAGGGTCAGCCCTTGGCCCCTGGGACACCCGACAGATGTTTTTC. Protein product: CACDTGGSALGPWDTRQMFF.

This clone occurred a few times. TCRdb has a much larger clone's protein, which differs at residue 7 from the translation of this DNA, likely because of a read error; what is shown is the protein translated from the DNA. The rearrangement uses TRDV2 and TRDJ1; weak D call: TRDD3 (6 bases). V shed 3 bases and J shed 0 bases, with 22 bases lying between them. This CDR3 has 18 amino acids. Germline loops: CDR1 GEAIGNYY, CDR2 EKD. The CDR3 DNA follows: TGTGCCTGTGACTCCGTCACTACAGAAGGGGGACACACCGATAAACTCATCTTT. This codes for CACDSVTTEGGHTDKLIF.

This clone was observed a handful of times. A far larger clone differs by one base, so this is likely a read error. The chain is built from TRDV2 and TRDJ1, with D perhaps matching TRDD3 (6 bases). CDR3 length equals 16 residues. V gave up 5 bases and J gave up 0 bases, with 18 bases separating them. Looked up from germline, CDR1 is GEAIGNYY and CDR2 is EKD. The CDR3 sequence: CACGAVLGKYTDKLIF. The CDR3 coding sequence is TGTGCCTGTGGCGCCGTACTGGGAAAATACACCGATAAACTCATCTTT.

This clone has a handful of counts. This likely came from a read error, as a far larger clone is one base away. V is TRDV2 and J is TRDJ1, with TRDD3 identical over 9 bases. This CDR3 has 13 amino acids. CDR1 is GEAIGNYY, CDR2 EKD, per germline. CDR3 loop: CACNTWGIDKLIF. DNA of the CDR3: TGTGCCTGTAACACCTGGGGGATCGATAAACTCATCTTT.

The table lists this clone with a few counts. With a much larger clone just one base away, this may be a read error. Different DNA sequences within this sample yield the same CDR3. The CDR3 region has the DNA TGTGCTTGTGACACCGTTGGGGCTAAGGGGTACACCGATAAACTCATCTTT. Residues: CACDTVGAKGYTDKLIF. The chain has TRDV2 and TRDJ1; tentatively, D is TRDD3 (5 bases). The CDR3 has 17 amino acids. Germline V lookup: CDR1 GEAIGNYY, CDR2 EKD.

A note on this clone: It may be a read error: a sequence one base away is much more abundant. The same CDR3 also results from other DNA sequences found in this sample. The genes are TRDV2 and TRDJ1, with 8 bases that match TRDD3. This CDR3 region has 18 residues. V shed 3 bases and J 1 base; nucleotides not matched to a gene: 15. Germline CDR1 GEAIGNYY, CDR2 EKD. The CDR3 loop is CACDVLGDTVPSTDKLIF. CDR3 sequence (DNA): TGTGCCTGTGACGTACTAGGGGATACAGTCCCCTCCACCGATAAACTCATCTTT.

A word on this clone: It is likely a read error: a sequence one base away is far more abundant. The same CDR3 arises from other DNA sequences in this sample as well. The chain joins TRDV2 to TRDJ1; 7 bases align to TRDD3. Germline-derived CDR1 and CDR2 are GEAIGNYY and EKD. There are 15 residues in the CDR3. Unmatched junction bases numbered 7, after V lost 3 bases and J lost 1 base. This CDR3 reads CACDPLGDSTDKLIF. The CDR3 bases are TGTGCCTGTGACCCCCTAGGGGATAGCACCGATAAACTCATCTTT.

About this clone itself: A far larger clone is one nucleotide away, so this likely arose from a read error. For the V gene the call is TRDV2; the J gene has no call; TRDD3 is taken as the D call from the table, unchecked against the DNA. From germline, CDR1 is GEAIGNYY and CDR2 EKD. There are 19 residues in the CDR3. The CDR3 DNA follows: TGTGCCTGTGACACCGTTCTACTGGGGGATACGGCGGGCACCGATAAACGCATCTTT. It translates to CACDTVLLGDTAGTDKRIF.

A remark on this clone: It is likely a read error: a sequence one base away is far more abundant. No V gene was called, and the J gene is TRDJ1; the table's D call, TRDD3, was not checked against the DNA. The CDR3 has 19 amino acids. For the CDR3, the DNA is TGTGCCTGTGACACCGTGGGGGCCGGGGGCCGACCCCACACCGATAAACCCATCTTT. As protein: CACDTVGAGGRPHTDKPIF.